This T cell receptor (beta chain) was found in a study of blood T cell repertoires in COVID-19. Study context: Spain, Italy and the United States supplied samples that represented acute and convalescent COVID-19. T cells, B-cell-depleted T cells, or PBMCs provided the cDNA or gDNA that served as material.

In the authors' workflow: How many nucleated cells were present was estimated from reference gene primer amplification. The table came from immunoSEQ multiplex PCR; TCRdb's copy has only in-frame clones and leaves some out. The D gene and trimming were derived from the DNA, and the V and J assignments and clone size from that table. The repertoire consists of fewer than 300,000 clones, with nearly 85% occurring once and the leading ten covering over 8.5%. Germline loops: CDR1 KGHSH, CDR2 LQKENI. The length of the CDR3 is 16 residues. The ends were cut back, 5 bases at V and 1 base at J, with 17 bases in the middle.

This receptor was obtained from a human donor in a cohort sampled during active COVID-19. Sequenced material: peripheral blood. The rearrangement links TRBV18 to TRBJ2-5, with TRBD2 as a possible D gene (7 bases). The DNA for the CDR3 is TGTGCCAGCTCATTGCCGGGGGGACAAACCCAAGAGACCCAGTACTTC. It yields the protein CASSLPGGQTQETQYF.